Listed below are T cell receptor beta chains from one sample, sequenced in a study of T cell responses to AZD1222 COVID-19 vaccine. The table came from immunoSEQ multiplex PCR; TCRdb's copy has only in-frame clones and leaves some out. The profile covers under 150,000 clones, with roughly nine tenths appearing a single time and roughly a tenth taken by the ten largest. The specimen comprised peripheral blood, sampled 28 days after the second AZD1222 dose. The origin of the receptors is an adult who received the AZD1222 COVID-19 vaccine. Each CDR3 is given with its conserved first and last residue. The D gene is left open where the match is weak. A clone size is listed for some rows: how often the clone was seen (once, few, many), or a class if it is expanded.

NA,TRBV27,NA,TRBJ2-6,CASSPPQGSGANVLTF,TGTGCCAGCAGTCCCCCCCAGGGGTCTGGGGCCAACGTCCTGACTTTC
NA,TRBV18,few,TRBJ2-2,CASSPVGSDTGELFF,TGTGCCAGCTCACCAGTAGGGTCGGACACCGGGGAGCTGTTTTTT
NA,TRBV5-8,NA,TRBJ1-1,CASSSWGPEAFF,TGTGCCAGCAGCAGTTGGGGACCAGAAGCTTTCTTT
NA,TRBV21-1,NA,TRBJ1-1,CASIRLNTEAFF,TGTGCCAGCATACGATTGAACACTGAAGCTTTCTTT
TRBD2,TRBV6-5,NA,TRBJ2-1,CASSYLAGGYNEQFF,TGTGCCAGCAGTTACTTAGCGGGGGGATACAATGAGCAGTTCTTC
NA,TRBV6-5,NA,TRBJ1-3,CASSYSGTSGNTIYF,TGTGCCAGCAGTTACTCGGGGACAAGCGGAAACACCATATATTTT
NA,TRBV30,NA,TRBJ1-5,CAWSVGTNQPQHF,TGTGCCTGGAGTGTCGGAACTAATCAGCCCCAGCATTTT
NA,TRBV5-1,NA,TRBJ1-1,CASSLLASDTEAFF,TGCGCCAGCAGCTTGTTGGCGTCGGACACTGAAGCTTTCTTT
NA,TRBV7-2,NA,TRBJ2-1,CASSPVVRTANEQFF,TGTGCCAGCAGCCCCGTCGTGAGGACGGCGAATGAGCAGTTCTTC
NA,TRBV5-1,NA,TRBJ1-1,CASSLPRGWNTEAFF,TGCGCCAGCAGCTTGCCTCGGGGATGGAACACTGAAGCTTTCTTT
NA,TRBV6-1,once,TRBJ2-2,CASSYPGDTGELFF,TGTGCCAGCAGCTACCCCGGGGACACCGGGGAGCTGTTTTTT
NA,TRBV4-3,NA,TRBJ1-3,CASSQDLMGAGNTIYF,TGCGCCAGCAGCCAAGATTTAATGGGGGCTGGAAACACCATATATTTT
NA,TRBV29-1,NA,TRBJ1-1,CSSKPGWGMNTEAFF,TGCAGCTCTAAACCCGGGTGGGGCATGAACACTGAAGCTTTCTTT
NA,TRBV7-2,NA,TRBJ1-5,CASSSPAWSGNQPQHF,TGTGCCAGCAGCTCGCCCGCCTGGTCTGGGAATCAGCCCCAGCATTTT
NA,TRBV4-3,NA,TRBJ2-5,CASSQGMGYQETQYF,TGCGCCAGCAGCCAAGGAATGGGGTACCAAGAGACCCAGTACTTC
NA,TRBV5-4,once,TRBJ1-2,CASSLELGGHGYTF,TGTGCCAGCAGCTTGGAATTGGGGGGCCATGGCTACACCTTC
NA,TRBV6-1,NA,TRBJ1-2,CASSEAVTLNYGYTF,TGTGCCAGCAGTGAAGCCGTGACACTAAACTATGGCTACACCTTC
NA,TRBV27,NA,TRBJ1-4,CASRVIGGSNEKLFF,TGTGCCAGCAGAGTAATTGGGGGTTCGAATGAAAAACTGTTTTTT
NA,TRBV11-2,NA,TRBJ1-2,CASSPLQGPMTNYGYTF,TGTGCCAGCAGCCCGTTACAGGGACCAATGACTAACTATGGCTACACCTTC
NA,TRBV11-2,NA,TRBJ2-7,CASSRGQGPYEQYF,TGTGCCAGCAGCCGAGGGCAGGGCCCCTACGAGCAGTACTTC
NA,TRBV6-5,NA,TRBJ1-6,CASSLGGRENSPLHF,TGTGCCAGCAGTTTGGGGGGCAGGGAGAATTCACCCCTCCACTTT
TRBD1,TRBV18,NA,TRBJ1-1,CASSRSTGPTEAFF,TGTGCCAGCTCACGGTCGACAGGGCCCACTGAAGCTTTCTTT
TRBD1,TRBV7-6,NA,TRBJ2-1,CASSSPLRTGRNEQFF,TGTGCCAGCAGCTCGCCCCTGAGGACAGGGCGGAATGAGCAGTTCTTC
NA,TRBV30,NA,TRBJ1-2,CAWRRGVHYGYTF,TGTGCCTGGAGAAGAGGGGTACACTATGGCTACACCTTC
NA,TRBV7-2,NA,TRBJ1-5,CASSFSAPTNQPQHF,TGTGCCAGCAGCTTTTCTGCACCTACTAATCAGCCCCAGCATTTT
NA,TRBV29-1,NA,TRBJ1-2,CSVEGTEVYGYTF,TGCAGCGTTGAGGGAACGGAGGTTTATGGCTACACCTTC